These T cell receptor beta chains were read from a single sample in a study of T cells in localized non-small cell lung cancer. Sequencing used immunoSEQ multiplex PCR; TCRdb keeps in-frame clones, though not all of them. The sample includes tens of thousands of clones, approximately 88% seen only once; the top ten take around 2.8%. The material sequenced was peripheral blood, taken before any cancer treatment. All receptors come from a woman aged 35 to 75 with stage I lung adenocarcinoma. Each CDR3 is given with its conserved first and last residue. Fields, in order: D gene, clone size, V gene, J gene, CDR3 DNA, CDR3 protein. A D gene is named only where the DNA matches it firmly. Rows give clone size only sometimes, using once, few, many, or a class for an expanded clone.

>NA|NA|TRBV25-1|TRBJ2-7
TGTGCCAGCGGCCAAGACAGTACCTACGAGCAGTACTTC
CASGQDSTYEQYF
>NA|NA|TRBV7-2|TRBJ1-1
TGTGCCAGCAGCTCAAGCATGAACACTGAAGCTTTCTTT
CASSSSMNTEAFF
>NA|once|TRBV5-1|TRBJ1-3
TGCGCCAGCAGCTTGGAAGGTTTCGAAAACACCATATATTTT
CASSLEGFENTIYF
>TRBD1|NA|TRBV11-2|TRBJ2-7
TGTGCCAGCAGCTTTGGGGGCGGCCAGGGGGACGAGCAGTACTTC
CASSFGGGQGDEQYF
>NA|NA|TRBV27|TRBJ1-1
TGTGCCAGCAGTTTATGGGGGACGGCGACCACTGAAGCTTTCTTT
CASSLWGTATTEAFF
>TRBD1|NA|TRBV28|TRBJ1-2
TGTGCCAGCAGTTCCCGCTGGGGACAGGGGGGCTATGGCTACACCTTC
CASSSRWGQGGYGYTF
>NA|NA|TRBV27|TRBJ2-7
TGTGCCAGCAGTTTCTCCTCCTCCTACGAGCAGTACTTC
CASSFSSSYEQYF
>NA|NA|TRBV28|TRBJ1-3
TGTGCCAGCAACTCCTTTGGAAACACCATATATTTT
CASNSFGNTIYF
>TRBD1|NA|TRBV15|TRBJ2-7
TGTGCCACCAGCAGCCCAGACAGGGGTGGATGGTACTTC
CATSSPDRGGWYF
>NA|NA|TRBV30|TRBJ1-1
TGTGCCTGGAGGGGTCAGGGGTATACTGAAGCTTTCTTT
CAWRGQGYTEAFF
>TRBD1|NA|TRBV28|TRBJ1-5
TGTGCCAGCAGGGCCAGACAGGGTTATCAGCCCCAGCATTTT
CASRARQGYQPQHF
>TRBD2|NA|TRBV5-1|TRBJ2-2
TGCGCCAGCAGCCCGGGACTAGCGGGAGTCACCGGGGAGCTGTTTTTT
CASSPGLAGVTGELFF